This TCR beta chain was profiled in a study of blood T cell repertoires in COVID-19. Libraries were prepared by immunoSEQ multiplex PCR; TCRdb keeps only in-frame clonotypes and omits some of them. Of approximately 190,000 clones in the sample, about four fifths were seen once. V lost 6 bases to trimming and J lost 7 bases, with 31 bases between them. Germline values: CDR1 MNHEY, CDR2 SMNVEV (reference sequence). This CDR3 comprises 19 residues. The receptor comes from a woman between 70 and 85 years old with active or convalescent COVID-19. The chain recombines TRBV27 with TRBJ1-5; D possibly corresponds to TRBD1 (5 bases). Sequencing was performed on peripheral blood. The CDR3 protein is CASSKKGQGNTGFMQPQHF. The CDR3, as DNA: TGTGCCAGCAGCAAAAAGGGGCAGGGAAACACCGGGTTTATGCAGCCCCAGCATTTT.